The subject of this entry is one T cell receptor beta chain. It lacks a known antigen. The record has no base qualities; no much larger clone is one base away. This entry is derived from a study of blood T cell repertoires in COVID-19 (dated by TCRdb to 2018 to 2020). Context from the whole study: Samples from collaborators originated in the United States, Italy and Spain and spanned both the acute and convalescent phases of COVID-19. The repertoires were released in a freely available public database meant as a resource for research on the immune response to SARS-CoV-2. Samples came from the ongoing ImmuneRACE study (first 160 participants) plus 1,254 subjects from 6 global collaborators. Subjects who had been exposed to COVID-19, were actively infected with it, or had recovered from it provided the deeply sampled blood TCRbeta repertoires that made up the dataset. The sample metadata nearly always contained a de-identified subject ID, COVID-19 status, age in years and sex. Where HLA class I and class II types were available, the types were taken from metadata supplied by the sample provider, not from assay-based typing. The prospective study material was composed of cDNA or gDNA derived from T cells, B-cell-depleted T cells, or PBMCs. General study outcomes and caveats: The quantity of clinical and demographic metadata differed by source and by participant and was supplied without curation.

The immunoSEQ Assay, a bias-controlled multiplex PCR, was used to amplify TCRbeta CDR3 regions from genomic DNA. The authors processed their data as follows. The number of nucleated cells in each sample was estimated from the amplification of reference gene primers within the assay. To quantify the absolute abundance of each unique TCRbeta CDR3 rearrangement, sequence reads were collapsed and filtered. Productive Simpson clonality was computed per sample as the square root of Simpson's diversity index over productive rearrangements. As stored in TCRdb, this immuneACCESS dataset retains in-frame rearrangements with V and J assigned. A fraction of the clones does not appear; measured against another copy, unresolved V genes explain less than half of the discrepancy, and the remainder lacks a known reason. V and J calls and clone size are those listed in that table; D and trimming were worked out from the DNA. Counted in this sample were around 100,000 clones; approximately 89% of them appeared once. Around 4.6% of the sample rests with the top ten.

V loses 6 bases, J loses 0 bases, and the germline ends lie 12 bases apart. The CDR3 sequence holds 15 residues, the cysteine and phenylalanine included. Only the CDR3 portion is preserved as DNA: 45 bases, with reading frame beginning at the first base. The germline V gene gives CDR1 as KGHSH and CDR2 as LQKENI. The collaborating institutions used their own protocols to collect whole blood in K2EDTA tubes. Collaborator samples were shipped for TCRbeta analysis as frozen whole blood, isolated PBMCs, or DNA extracted from either sample type. This TCR derives from a middle-aged man with acute or convalescent COVID-19. The chain is assembled from TRBV18 and TRBJ1-3; TRBD1 is a weak D gene call, 6 bases matching. Material for sequencing was peripheral blood. Here is the DNA: TGTGCCAGCTCCCCGGACAGTCTCTCTGGAAACACCATATATTTT. It translates as CASSPDSLSGNTIYF.